This TCR beta chain is from a study of tumor and adjacent non-tumor tissue in lung cancer. Looking at the study overall: Patients comprised some eleven adenocarcinoma, a couple of squamous cell carcinoma and 1 small cell lung cancer. The study, taken as a whole, reports: Significantly higher TCR diversity was found in tumor than normal lung.

This sample's RNA came from whole unsorted tissue. As regards this clonotype: Its target is not known. A read error may produce the germline difference seen at one junction end.

Three rounds of nested PCR, following a modified ARM-PCR protocol, produced the TCRbeta library. MiXCR, applied by TCRdb to the multiplex PCR reads, yields one record per CDR3 protein. The table includes about 93,000 distinct CDR3 sequences, 65% to 75% detected once. The length of the CDR3 is 15 residues. The sample taken for sequencing was lung tumor tissue. This receptor was obtained from a man aged 55 to 70 with non-small cell lung cancer. The genes are TRBV12-3 or TRBV12-4 and TRBJ2-4; D call uncertain. DNA for the CDR3: TGTGCCAGCAGTCCACTCGTGACTGGGGAAGGCATTCAGTATTTC. Its translation: CASSPLVTGEGIQYF.